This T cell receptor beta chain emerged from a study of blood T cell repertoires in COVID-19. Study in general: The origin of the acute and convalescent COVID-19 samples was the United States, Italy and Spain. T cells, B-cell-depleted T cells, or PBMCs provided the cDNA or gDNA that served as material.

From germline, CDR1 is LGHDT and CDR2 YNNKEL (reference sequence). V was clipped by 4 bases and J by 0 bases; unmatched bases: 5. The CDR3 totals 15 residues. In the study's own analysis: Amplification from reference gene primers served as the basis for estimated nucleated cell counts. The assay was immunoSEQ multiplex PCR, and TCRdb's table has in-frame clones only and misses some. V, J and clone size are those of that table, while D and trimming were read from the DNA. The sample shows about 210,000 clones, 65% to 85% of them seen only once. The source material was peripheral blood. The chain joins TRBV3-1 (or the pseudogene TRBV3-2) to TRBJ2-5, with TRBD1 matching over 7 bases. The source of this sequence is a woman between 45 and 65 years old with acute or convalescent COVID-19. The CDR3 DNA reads TGTGCCAGCAGCCTGCCGACAGGGTACCAAGAGACCCAGTACTTC. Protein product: CASSLPTGYQETQYF.